This T cell receptor (beta chain) was sequenced for a study of cytomegalovirus exposure and HLA in healthy donors (dated by TCRdb to 2017 to 2019). Regarding the research as a whole: According to a later analysis, one platform produced both the 110 or so validation repertoires and the 666 repertoires of the first cohort. A separate validation cohort of approximately 120 different subjects was used in addition to the 666-subject first cohort. The study was designed to test whether signatures of past pathogen exposure could be identified by cataloging public T cell receptors. To predict cytomegalovirus infection status, the study brought together high-throughput TCR immunosequencing, statistical association of individual TCRs with disease status, and machine learning. The paper as a whole reports these results and caveats: A later analysis found that TCRs clustered in the first cohort also tended to co-occur in the roughly 120 validation repertoires, with 94% of cluster scores above 0. It was suggested by the authors that the approach could potentially be generalized to other disease states and immunological phenotypes. In the study, around 150 TCR beta chains were listed as associated with cytomegalovirus. The classifier was reported to diagnose cytomegalovirus status with high specificity and sensitivity in both the original cohort and the validation cohort. While some public TCRs were present in many individuals, most TCR sequences turned up only very rarely across donors. A later analysis lacked HLA typing for the validation cohort, so it scored co-occurrence in that cohort across all 110 or so repertoires. Three of the identified cytomegalovirus-associated TCR beta chains were confirmed in vitro to be specific for cytomegalovirus antigens.

The donors belonged to the validation cohort of about 130 subjects, which was separate from the roughly 680-subject first cohort. A word on this clone: The antigen it binds to is not known. Per-base qualities were not stored, and no clone one base away is much larger.

Receptor amplification or capture employed the immunoSEQ multiplex PCR assay. On the authors' methods: To diagnose cytomegalovirus status from the catalog of TCR beta chain sequences, a statistical classification framework was built. Held by TCRdb, this immuneACCESS table contains in-frame sequences only and omits some clones. Under half of the omission traces to an unresolved V gene where checked; the cause of the rest is unknown. The DNA was the basis for D and trimming; V, J and clone size are from that table. The sample yields some 69,000 clones; roughly 95% were counted once. The ten largest make up 4.5% of the sample. Clipping removes 1 base from V and 9 bases from J, with 8 as the unmatched junction base count. In the germline V gene, CDR1 corresponds to MGHRA and CDR2 to YSYEKL. From the cysteine through the phenylalanine, the CDR3 covers 15 amino acids. The CDR3 DNA has 45 bases and is translated from base 1.

The chain is made from TRBV4-1 and TRBJ1-5; TRBD1 matches 8 bases in the middle. Specimen: PBMCs. The origin of this receptor is a woman under 30 in good health and CMV-seropositive. Here is the DNA: TGCGCCAGCAGCCAAGTTGGGACAGGAGGTGGGCCCCAGCATTTT. This gives the protein CASSQVGTGGGPQHF.